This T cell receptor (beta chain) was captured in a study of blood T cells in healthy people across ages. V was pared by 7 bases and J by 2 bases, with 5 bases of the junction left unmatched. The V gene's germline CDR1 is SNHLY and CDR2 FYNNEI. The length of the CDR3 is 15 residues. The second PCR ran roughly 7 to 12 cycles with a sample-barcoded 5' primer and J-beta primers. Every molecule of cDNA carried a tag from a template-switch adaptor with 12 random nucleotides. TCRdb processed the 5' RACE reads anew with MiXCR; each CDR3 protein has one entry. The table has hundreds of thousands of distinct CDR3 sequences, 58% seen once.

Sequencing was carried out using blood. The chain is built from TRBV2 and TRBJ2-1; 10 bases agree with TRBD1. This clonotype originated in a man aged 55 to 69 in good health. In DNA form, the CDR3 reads TGTGCCAGCAAGAGGGGGACAGGGGCCTACAATGAGCAGTTCTTC. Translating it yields CASKRGTGAYNEQFF.